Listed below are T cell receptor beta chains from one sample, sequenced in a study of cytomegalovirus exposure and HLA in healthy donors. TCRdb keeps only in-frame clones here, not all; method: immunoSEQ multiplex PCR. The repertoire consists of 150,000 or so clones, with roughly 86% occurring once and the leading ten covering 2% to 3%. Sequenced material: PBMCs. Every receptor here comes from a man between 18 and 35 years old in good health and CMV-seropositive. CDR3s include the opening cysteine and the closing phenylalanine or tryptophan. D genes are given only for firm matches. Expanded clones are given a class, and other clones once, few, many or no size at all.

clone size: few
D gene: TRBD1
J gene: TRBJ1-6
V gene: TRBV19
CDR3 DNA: TGTGCCACCCAGGACAGGGGAAATTCACCCCTCCACTTT
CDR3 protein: CATQDRGNSPLHF

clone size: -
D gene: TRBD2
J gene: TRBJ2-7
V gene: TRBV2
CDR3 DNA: TGTGCCAGCTCAGGAACTAGCGGGATCGAGCAGTACTTC
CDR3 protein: CASSGTSGIEQYF

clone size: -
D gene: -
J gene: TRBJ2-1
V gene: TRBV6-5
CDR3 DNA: TGTGCCAGCAGGAGGGGGGGGGTCTCCTACAATGAGCAGTTCTTC
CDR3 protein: CASRRGGVSYNEQFF

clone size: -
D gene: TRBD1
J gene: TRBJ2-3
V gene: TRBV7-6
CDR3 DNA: TGTGCCAGCAGCTTCCGGACAGGTGCCGCAGATACGCAGTATTTT
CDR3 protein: CASSFRTGAADTQYF

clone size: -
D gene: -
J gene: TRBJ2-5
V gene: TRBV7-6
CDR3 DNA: TGTGCCAGCAGCTCAGGGACAAAGCAAGAGACCCAGTACTTC
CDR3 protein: CASSSGTKQETQYF

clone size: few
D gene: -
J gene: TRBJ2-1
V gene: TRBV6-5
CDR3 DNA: TGTGCCAGCAGTTACTCGATTTCGAGCTCCTACAATGAGCAGTTCTTC
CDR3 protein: CASSYSISSSYNEQFF

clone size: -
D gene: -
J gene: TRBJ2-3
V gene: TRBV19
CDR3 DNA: TGTGCCAGTAGCCTGACGGGTGCAGATACGCAGTATTTT
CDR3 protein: CASSLTGADTQYF

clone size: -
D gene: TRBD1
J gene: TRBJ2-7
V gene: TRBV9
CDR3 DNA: TGTGCCAGCAGCTACTCAACAGGGGGCCCATACGAGCAGTACTTC
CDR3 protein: CASSYSTGGPYEQYF

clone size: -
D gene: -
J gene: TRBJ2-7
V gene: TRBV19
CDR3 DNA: TGTGCCAGTAGTATCAGCCCTAGTTACGAGCAGTACTTC
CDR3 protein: CASSISPSYEQYF

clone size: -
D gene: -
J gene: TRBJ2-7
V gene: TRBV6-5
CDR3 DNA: TGTGCCAGCAGTTACGTGTCGGACAGACCATACGAGCAGTACTTC
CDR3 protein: CASSYVSDRPYEQYF

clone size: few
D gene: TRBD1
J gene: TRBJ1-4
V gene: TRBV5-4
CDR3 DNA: TGTGCCAGCAGCATCGACAGGGGGCTAGAAAAACTGTTTTTT
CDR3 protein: CASSIDRGLEKLFF

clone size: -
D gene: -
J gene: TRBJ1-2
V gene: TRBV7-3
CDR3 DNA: TGTGCCAGCAGCTTCGGTCTTAACTATGGCTACACCTTC
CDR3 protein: CASSFGLNYGYTF

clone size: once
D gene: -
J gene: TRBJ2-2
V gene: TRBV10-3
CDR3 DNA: TGTGCCATCACCTTAACTAGAAACACCGGGGAGCTGTTTTTT
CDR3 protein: CAITLTRNTGELFF

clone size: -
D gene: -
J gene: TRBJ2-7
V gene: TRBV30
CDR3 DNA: TGTGCCTGGAGTGCCGGTAACGAGCAGTACTTC
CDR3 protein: CAWSAGNEQYF

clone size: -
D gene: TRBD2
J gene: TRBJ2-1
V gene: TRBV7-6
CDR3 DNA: TGTGCCAGCAGCCTAACCGGACTAGCGGGGTACAATGAGCAGTTCTTC
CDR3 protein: CASSLTGLAGYNEQFF

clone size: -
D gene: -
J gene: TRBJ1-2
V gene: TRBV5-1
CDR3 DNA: TGCGCCAGCACGGGGGACGGGGGCTACACCTTC
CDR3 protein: CASTGDGGYTF

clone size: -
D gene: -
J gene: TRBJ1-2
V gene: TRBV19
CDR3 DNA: TGTGCCAGTAGTGGGGCCGGTAGAGACAGAATTCCTCGGTTTTCCCATGGCTACACCTTC
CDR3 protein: CASSGAGRDRIPRFSHGYTF

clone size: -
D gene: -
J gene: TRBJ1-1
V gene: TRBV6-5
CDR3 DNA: TGTGCCAGCAGTTACGACAAACTCCGGACTGAAGCTTTCTTT
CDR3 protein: CASSYDKLRTEAFF

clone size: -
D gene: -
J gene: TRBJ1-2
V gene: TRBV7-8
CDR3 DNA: TGTGCCAGCAGCTTAGGGGAGGGTTCATGGGGCTACACCTTC
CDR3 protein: CASSLGEGSWGYTF

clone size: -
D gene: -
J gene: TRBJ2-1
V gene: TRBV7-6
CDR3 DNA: TGTGCCAGCAGCTCACCCGGGGGCAATGAGCAGTTCTTC
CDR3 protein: CASSSPGGNEQFF

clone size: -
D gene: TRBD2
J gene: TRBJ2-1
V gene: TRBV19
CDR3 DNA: TGTGCCAGTACAAATAGGGGACTAGCGGGTTACAATGAGCAGTTCTTC
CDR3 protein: CASTNRGLAGYNEQFF

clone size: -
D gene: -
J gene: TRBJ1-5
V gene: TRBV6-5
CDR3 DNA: TGTGCCAGCAGTTACGTTATACGGAATCAGCCCCAGCATTTT
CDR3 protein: CASSYVIRNQPQHF

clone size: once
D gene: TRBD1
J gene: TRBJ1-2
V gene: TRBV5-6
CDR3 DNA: TGTGCCAGCAGCTCCGGGACAGGGGACTATGGCTACACCTTC
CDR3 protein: CASSSGTGDYGYTF

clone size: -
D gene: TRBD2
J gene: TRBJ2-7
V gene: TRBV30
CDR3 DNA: TGTGCCTGGAGTCCGGGACTAGCGGGGGGGCCTGACGAGCAGTACTTC
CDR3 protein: CAWSPGLAGGPDEQYF

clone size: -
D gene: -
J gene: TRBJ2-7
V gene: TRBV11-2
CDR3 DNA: TGTGCCAGCAGCTTAGACCTAAAGAAAGTATACGAGCAGTACTTC
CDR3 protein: CASSLDLKKVYEQYF

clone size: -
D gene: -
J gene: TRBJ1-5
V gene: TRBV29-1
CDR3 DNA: TGCAGCGTTAGTTACAGTGGGCCGAATCAGCCCCAGCATTTT
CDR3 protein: CSVSYSGPNQPQHF

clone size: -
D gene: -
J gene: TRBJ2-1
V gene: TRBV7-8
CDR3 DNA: TGTGCCAGCAGCTCTCTACGAGGGTATGAGCAGTTCTTC
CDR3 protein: CASSSLRGYEQFF

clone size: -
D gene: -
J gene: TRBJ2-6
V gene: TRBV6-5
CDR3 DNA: TGTGCCAGCAGTTACTCGGAGGGGCGGGCCAACGTCCTGACTTTC
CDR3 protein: CASSYSEGRANVLTF

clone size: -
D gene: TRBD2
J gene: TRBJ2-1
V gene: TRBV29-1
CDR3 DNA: TGCAGCAGCTTAGCGGGAGGCTCCTACAATGAGCAGTTCTTC
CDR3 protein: CSSLAGGSYNEQFF

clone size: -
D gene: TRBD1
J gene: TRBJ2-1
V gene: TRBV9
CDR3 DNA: TGTGCCAGCAGCGGCGCGGGACAGGCCGGATTAGCGAGCTACAATGAGCAGTTCTTC
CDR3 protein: CASSGAGQAGLASYNEQFF

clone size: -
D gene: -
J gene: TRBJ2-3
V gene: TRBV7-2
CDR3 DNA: TGTGCCAGCCGAATCGGGGGGCGCACAGATACGCAGTATTTT
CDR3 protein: CASRIGGRTDTQYF

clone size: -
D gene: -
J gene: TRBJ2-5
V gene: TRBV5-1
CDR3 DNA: TGCGCCAGCAGCTTTACACTAGCTGTGACAGAGACCCAGTACTTC
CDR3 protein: CASSFTLAVTETQYF

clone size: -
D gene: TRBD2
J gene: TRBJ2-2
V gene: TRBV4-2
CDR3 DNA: TGTGCCTCGCGGGAGAGCACCGGGGAGCTGTTTTTT
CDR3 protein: CASRESTGELFF

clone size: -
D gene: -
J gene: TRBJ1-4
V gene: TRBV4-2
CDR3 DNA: TGTGCCAGCAGCCATGGCACAGCGGCTAATGAAAAACTGTTTTTT
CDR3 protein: CASSHGTAANEKLFF

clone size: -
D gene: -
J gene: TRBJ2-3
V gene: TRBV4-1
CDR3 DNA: TGCGCCAGCAGCCTCCTTAGGGGTTCGGAGGATACGCAGTATTTT
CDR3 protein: CASSLLRGSEDTQYF

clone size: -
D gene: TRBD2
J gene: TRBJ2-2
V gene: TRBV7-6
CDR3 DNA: TGTGCCAGCAGCCCCGCGACTAGCGGGAGGGTGGTTATCACCGGGGAGCTGTTTTTT
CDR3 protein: CASSPATSGRVVITGELFF

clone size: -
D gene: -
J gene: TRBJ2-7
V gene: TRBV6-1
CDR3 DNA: TGTGCCAGCCGTGGGGCTATTAGGTCCTACGAGCAGTACTTC
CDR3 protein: CASRGAIRSYEQYF

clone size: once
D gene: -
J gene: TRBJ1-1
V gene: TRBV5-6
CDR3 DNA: TGTGCCAGCAGTTTGGGGACAGAAGCTTTCTTT
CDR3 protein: CASSLGTEAFF

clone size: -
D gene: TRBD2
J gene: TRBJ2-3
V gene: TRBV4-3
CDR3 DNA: TGCGCCAGCAGCTCCCAGACTAGCGGGGGGGTGTCAGATACGCAGTATTTT
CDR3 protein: CASSSQTSGGVSDTQYF

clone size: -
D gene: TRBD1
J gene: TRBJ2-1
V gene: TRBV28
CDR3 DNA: TGTGCCAGCAGTTCCCCCGCCGGGACAGGCTCCTACAATGAGCAGTTCTTC
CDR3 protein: CASSSPAGTGSYNEQFF

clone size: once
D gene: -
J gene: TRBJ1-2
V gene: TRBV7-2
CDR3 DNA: TGTGCCAGCAGCGGTCACAGGGAGCCTCCGTATGGCTACACCTTC
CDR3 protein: CASSGHREPPYGYTF

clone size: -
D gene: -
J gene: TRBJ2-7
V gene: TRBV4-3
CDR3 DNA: TGCGCCAGCAGCCAAGATAGGGCAGGGACCTACGAGCAGTACTTC
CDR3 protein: CASSQDRAGTYEQYF

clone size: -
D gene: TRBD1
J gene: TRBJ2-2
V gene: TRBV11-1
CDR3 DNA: TGTGCCAGCAGCTTTAACCAGGGGGACGAGCTGTTTTTT
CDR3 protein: CASSFNQGDELFF

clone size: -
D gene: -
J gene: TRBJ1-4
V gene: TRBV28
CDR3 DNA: TGTGCCAGCAGTTTAGCCAGGGTTGGAGAAAAACTGTTTTTT
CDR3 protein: CASSLARVGEKLFF

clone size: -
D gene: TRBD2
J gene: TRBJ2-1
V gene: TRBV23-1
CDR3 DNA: TGCGCCAGCAGTCATCCAACTAGCGGAGACCACAATGAGCAGTTCTTC
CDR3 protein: CASSHPTSGDHNEQFF

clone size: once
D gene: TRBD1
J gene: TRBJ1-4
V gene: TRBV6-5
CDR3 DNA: TGTGCCAGCAGTCGACAGACAGGGCCGGGAGAAAAACTGTTTTTT
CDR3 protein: CASSRQTGPGEKLFF